This T cell receptor beta chain is drawn from a study of blood T cell repertoires in COVID-19. How the authors handled the data: Amplifying reference gene primers gave estimates of nucleated cell counts. Clones were read by immunoSEQ multiplex PCR, and TCRdb kept only the in-frame ones, dropping some. D and trimming were read from the DNA, whereas the V and J calls and clone size are those reported in that table. Here the sample spans about 58,000 clones, 60% to 85% being singletons. Germline V gene sequence: CDR1 MDHEN, CDR2 SYDVKM. Trimming took 7 bases from V and 11 from J, leaving 12 bases between them. The CDR3 is 12 amino acids.

V gene TRBV28 combines with J gene TRBJ1-6; unclear D gene. The sequenced material came from peripheral blood. The clonotype originates from a human donor in a cohort sampled during active COVID-19. The CDR3, as DNA: TGTGCCAGCAAGGGAGGGCCCACACCCCTCCACTTT. This translates into CASKGGPTPLHF.